Included here is one T cell receptor (beta chain) sequence, with context. The CDR3 sequence is 16 residues long. Germline lookup yields CDR1 MNHEY and CDR2 SVGAGI. V shed 0 bases and J shed 1 base, with 12 bases lying between them. This sample is part of a study of control samples from healthy donors and cancer patients. Produced via immunoSEQ multiplex PCR; TCRdb's table is partial and in-frame only. The table has 150,000 to 200,000 clones, roughly 91% seen once. Input material: blood. The receptor was isolated from a woman in her twenties or thirties in good health. V and J are TRBV6-5 and TRBJ1-2; a weak D match, TRBD1 (6 bases). CDR3 sequence: CASSYSGGRFNYGYTF. CDR3 nucleotides: TGTGCCAGCAGTTACTCCGGGGGCCGGTTTAACTATGGCTACACCTTC.